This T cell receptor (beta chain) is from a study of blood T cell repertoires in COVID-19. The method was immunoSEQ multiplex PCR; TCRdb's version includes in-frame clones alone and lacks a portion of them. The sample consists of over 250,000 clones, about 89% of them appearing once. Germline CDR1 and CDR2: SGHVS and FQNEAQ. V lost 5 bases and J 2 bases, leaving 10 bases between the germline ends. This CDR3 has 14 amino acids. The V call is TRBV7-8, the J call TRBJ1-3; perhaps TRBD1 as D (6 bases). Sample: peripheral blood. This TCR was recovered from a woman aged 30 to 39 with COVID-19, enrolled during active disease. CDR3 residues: CASSGGTPGNTIYF. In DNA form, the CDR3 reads TGTGCCAGCAGCGGAGGGACACCTGGAAACACCATATATTTT. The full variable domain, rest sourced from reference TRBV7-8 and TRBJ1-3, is GAGVSQSPRYKVAKRGQDVALRCDPISGHVSLFWYQQALGQGPEFLTYFQNEAQLDKSGLPSDRFFAERPEGSVSTLKIQRTQQEDSAVYLCASSGGTPGNTIYFGEGSWLTVV.